The sequence of this T cell receptor (beta chain) was determined in a study of T cell changes during pregnancy in multiple sclerosis. The CDR3 totals 14 residues. The ends were cut back, 2 bases at V and 7 bases at J, with 12 bases in the middle. Per germline, CDR1 SGHKS and CDR2 YYEKEE (reference sequence). Measured with immunoSEQ multiplex PCR; TCRdb has only the in-frame clones, and not every one. Here the sample spans 50,000 to 60,000 clones, approximately 89% being singletons. This TCR came from a female donor with multiple sclerosis, enrolled in a pregnancy study. The rearrangement joins TRBV5-5 to TRBJ2-2, with a tentative D call TRBD1 (6 bases). This specimen was peripheral blood, taken after pregnancy. CDR3 sequence: CASSFDTGFGELFF. The CDR3 DNA reads as TGTGCCAGCAGCTTCGACACAGGGTTCGGGGAGCTGTTTTTT. Combining the CDR3 with reference TRBV5-5 and TRBJ2-2 gives the whole variable domain DAGVTQSPTHLIKTRGQQVTLRCSPISGHKSVSWYQQVLGQGPQFIFQYYEKEERGRGNFPDRFSARQFPNYSSELNVNALLLGDSALYLCASSFDTGFGELFFGEGSRLTVL.